The rows below give T cell receptor beta chains drawn from one sample of a study of regulatory T cells in long-lasting Graves disease. A single record per CDR3 protein comes from TCRdb applying MiXCR to the multiplex PCR reads. In the table there are some 560,000 distinct CDR3 sequences, about 16% of which are singletons. A further study also used this sample, focusing on T cells in Graves' hyperthyroidism and ophthalmopathy.

The sequences come from peripheral blood mononuclear cells (PBMCs), collected at new diagnosis, from a patient treated with antithyroid drugs. These receptors all stem from a woman aged 35-65 years with Graves disease. Both conserved end residues are part of each CDR3. The D gene is left open where the match is weak. Size values are once, few and many counts, or a class for expanded clones, and some rows have none.

TGCGCCAGCAGTGACCGCGGGGGAGCCGGGGAGCTGTTTTTT,CASSDRGGAGELFF,14,TRBJ2-2,TRBD2,TRBV10-1,many
TGCGCCAGCACCCGGGGGGAGAACAGGGGCGAGCAGTACTTC,CASTRGENRGEQYF,14,TRBJ2-7,NA,TRBV5-1,many
TGTGCCAGCAGCTTAGATTCGCTGAGCGATGAGCAGTTCTTC,CASSLDSLSDEQFF,14,TRBJ2-1,NA,TRBV11-2,many
TGCGCCAGCAGCCAAGGAGGGGTCTACGCAGATACGCAGTATTTT,CASSQGGVYADTQYF,15,TRBJ2-3,NA,TRBV4-1,NA
TGTGCCAGCCGGGTACGGAACACCGGGGAGCTGTTTTTT,CASRVRNTGELFF,13,TRBJ2-2,NA,TRBV12-3/TRBV12-4,many
TGTGCCAGCAGCCCCCTGATGACAGGGAACTATGGCTACACCTTC,CASSPLMTGNYGYTF,15,TRBJ1-2,TRBD1,TRBV6-1,many
TGTGCCAGCAGCCGACAGGGACACACTGAAGCTTTCTTT,CASSRQGHTEAFF,13,TRBJ1-1,TRBD1,TRBV12-3/TRBV12-4,many
TGTGCCAGCAGCTTAGATGGTGGTGGCAATGAGCAGTTCTTC,CASSLDGGGNEQFF,14,TRBJ2-1,NA,TRBV11-3,many
TGTGCCATCAGTGAGTCGGACAGCCGCAATCAGCCCCAGCATTTT,CAISESDSRNQPQHF,15,TRBJ1-5,NA,TRBV10-3,NA
TGTGCCAGCAGCGGAACGACAGGGGGCTCGACTGAAGCTTTCTTT,CASSGTTGGSTEAFF,15,TRBJ1-1,TRBD1,TRBV9,many
TGTGCCAGCAGCCAAGATTACGGGGAAAAACTGTTTTTT,CASSQDYGEKLFF,13,TRBJ1-4,NA,TRBV4-2,NA
TGTGCCAGCAGTTCGCGACGAGCCAAGCAGTTCTTC,CASSSRRAKQFF,12,TRBJ2-1,NA,TRBV27,few
TGTGCCAGTAGTATAGAGTTCTATAGCAATCAGCCCCAGCATTTT,CASSIEFYSNQPQHF,15,TRBJ1-5,NA,TRBV19,NA
TGTGCCACCAGCAGAGAAGATAAAGCTTTCTTT,CATSREDKAFF,11,TRBJ1-1,NA,TRBV15,NA
TGCAGTGCCGGAAGCGGGGGGGAACCTGAGCAGTTCTTC,CSAGSGGEPEQFF,13,TRBJ2-1,TRBD2,TRBV20-1,NA
TGTGCCTGGAGTGTACAACAGGGGGGCACCGGGGAGCTGTTTTTT,CAWSVQQGGTGELFF,15,TRBJ2-2,TRBD1,TRBV30,NA
TGTGCCAGTAGTAGCGCCGGGACAAGGGGGTCCGGGGAGCTGTTTTTT,CASSSAGTRGSGELFF,16,TRBJ2-2,NA,TRBV19,few
TGTGCCAGCAGCGCGGACTCATCCACAGATACGCAGTATTTT,CASSADSSTDTQYF,14,TRBJ2-3,NA,TRBV9,many
TGTGCCAGCAGCCCCCGACTGACAGATACGCAGTATTTT,CASSPRLTDTQYF,13,TRBJ2-3,NA,TRBV11-1,many
TGTGCCAGCAGCCAAGTTGCCTCGGGGCCTGGAAACACCATATATTTT,CASSQVASGPGNTIYF,16,TRBJ1-3,NA,TRBV3-1,NA
TGTGCCAGCAGCCACGAGGGGAATGAGCAGTTCTTC,CASSHEGNEQFF,12,TRBJ2-1,NA,TRBV3-1,NA